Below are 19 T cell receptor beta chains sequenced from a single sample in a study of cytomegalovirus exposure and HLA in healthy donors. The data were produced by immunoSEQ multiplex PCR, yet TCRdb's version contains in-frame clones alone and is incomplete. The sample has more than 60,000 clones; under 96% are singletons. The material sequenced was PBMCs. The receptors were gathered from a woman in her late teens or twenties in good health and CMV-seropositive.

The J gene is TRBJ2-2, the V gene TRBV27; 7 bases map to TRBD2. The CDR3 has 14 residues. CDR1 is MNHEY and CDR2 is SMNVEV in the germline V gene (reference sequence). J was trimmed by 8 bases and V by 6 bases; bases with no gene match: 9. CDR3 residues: CASRLTGLLGELFF. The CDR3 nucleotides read TGTGCCAGCAGACTAACGGGACTATTAGGGGAGCTGTTTTTT.

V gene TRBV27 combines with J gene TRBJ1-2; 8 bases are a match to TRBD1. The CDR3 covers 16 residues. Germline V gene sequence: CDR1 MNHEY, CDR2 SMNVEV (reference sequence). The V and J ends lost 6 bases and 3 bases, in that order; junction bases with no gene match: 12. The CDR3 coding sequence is TGTGCCAGCAGGAGCTCAGGGGGCGCCGTGGACTATGGCTACACCTTC. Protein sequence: CASRSSGGAVDYGYTF.

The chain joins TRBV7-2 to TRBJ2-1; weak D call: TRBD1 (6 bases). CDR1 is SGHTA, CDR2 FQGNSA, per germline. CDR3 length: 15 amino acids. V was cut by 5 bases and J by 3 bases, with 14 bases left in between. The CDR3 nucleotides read TGTGCCAGCAGCCCAGCAGGGGTAGGCTACAATGAGCAGTTCTTC. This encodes CASSPAGVGYNEQFF.

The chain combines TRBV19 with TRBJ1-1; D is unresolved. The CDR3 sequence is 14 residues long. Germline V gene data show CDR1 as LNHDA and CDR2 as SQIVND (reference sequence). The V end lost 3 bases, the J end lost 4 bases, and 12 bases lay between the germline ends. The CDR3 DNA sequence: TGTGCCAGTAGTATGAATAGAGGTTCCACTGAAGCTTTCTTT. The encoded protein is CASSMNRGSTEAFF.

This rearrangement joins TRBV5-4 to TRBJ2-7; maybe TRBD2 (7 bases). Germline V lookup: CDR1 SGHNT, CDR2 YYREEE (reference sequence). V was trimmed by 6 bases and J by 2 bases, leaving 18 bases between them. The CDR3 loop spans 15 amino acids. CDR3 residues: CASTLGGAGPYEQYF. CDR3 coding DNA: TGTGCCAGCACCCTGGGGGGGGCAGGGCCCTACGAGCAGTACTTC.

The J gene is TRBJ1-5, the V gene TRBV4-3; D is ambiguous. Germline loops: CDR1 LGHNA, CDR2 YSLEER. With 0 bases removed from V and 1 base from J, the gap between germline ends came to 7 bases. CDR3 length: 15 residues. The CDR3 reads CASSQDPESNQPQHF. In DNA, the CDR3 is TGCGCCAGCAGCCAAGATCCTGAGAGCAATCAGCCCCAGCATTTT.

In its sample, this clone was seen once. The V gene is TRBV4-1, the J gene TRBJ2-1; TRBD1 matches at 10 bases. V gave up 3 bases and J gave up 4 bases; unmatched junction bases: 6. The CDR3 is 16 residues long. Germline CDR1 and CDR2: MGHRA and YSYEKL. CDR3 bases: TGCGCCAGCAGCCAGCAGGGACAGGGGTTTTACAATGAGCAGTTCTTC. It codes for CASSQQGQGFYNEQFF.

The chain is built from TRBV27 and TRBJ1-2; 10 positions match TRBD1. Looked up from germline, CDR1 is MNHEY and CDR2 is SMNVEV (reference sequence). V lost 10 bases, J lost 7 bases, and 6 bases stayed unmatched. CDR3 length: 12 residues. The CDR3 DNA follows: TGTGCCACCGGAGACAGGGGGCCTGGCTACACCTTC. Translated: CATGDRGPGYTF.

CDR3 sequence (DNA): TGTGCCACCAGCAGAGATAGGGTAGGGGATCAAGAGACCCAGTACTTC. It encodes CATSRDRVGDQETQYF. The chain links TRBV15 to TRBJ2-5; D might be TRBD1 (5 bases). The CDR3 is made up of 16 amino acids. Trimming took off 0 bases at V and 2 bases at J, with 13 bases between the two ends. Germline values: CDR1 LNHNV, CDR2 YYDKDF (reference sequence).

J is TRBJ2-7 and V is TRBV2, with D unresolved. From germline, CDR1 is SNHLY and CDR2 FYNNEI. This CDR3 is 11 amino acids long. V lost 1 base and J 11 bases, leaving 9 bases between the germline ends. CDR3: CASSEGSIKYF. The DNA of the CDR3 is TGTGCCAGCAGTGAAGGTAGTATTAAGTACTTC.

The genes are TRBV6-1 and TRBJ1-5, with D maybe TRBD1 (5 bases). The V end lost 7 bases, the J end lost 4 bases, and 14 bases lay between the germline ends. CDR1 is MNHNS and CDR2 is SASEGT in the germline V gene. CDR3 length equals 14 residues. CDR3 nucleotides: TGTGCCAGCACCACCGGGGGAGTAAATCAGCCCCAGCATTTT. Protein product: CASTTGGVNQPQHF.

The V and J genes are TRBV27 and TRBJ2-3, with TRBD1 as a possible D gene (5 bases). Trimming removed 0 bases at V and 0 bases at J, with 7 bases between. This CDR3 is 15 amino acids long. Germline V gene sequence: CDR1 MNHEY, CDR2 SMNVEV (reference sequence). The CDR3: CASSLSWTSTDTQYF. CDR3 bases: TGTGCCAGCAGTTTATCTTGGACAAGCACAGATACGCAGTATTTT.

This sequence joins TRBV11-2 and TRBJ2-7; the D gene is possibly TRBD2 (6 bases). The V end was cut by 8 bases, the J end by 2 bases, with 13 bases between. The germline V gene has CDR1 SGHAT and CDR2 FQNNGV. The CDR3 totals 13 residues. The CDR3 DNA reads TGTGCCAGCGGAGGGGTGGCCACCTACGAGCAGTACTTC. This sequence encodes CASGGVATYEQYF.

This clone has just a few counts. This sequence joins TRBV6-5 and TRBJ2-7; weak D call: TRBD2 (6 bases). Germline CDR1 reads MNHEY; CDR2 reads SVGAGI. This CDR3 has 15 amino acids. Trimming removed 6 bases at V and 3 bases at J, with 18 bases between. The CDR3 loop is CASSLRAGYIYEQYF. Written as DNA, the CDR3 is TGTGCCAGCAGCCTACGGGCGGGATACATCTACGAGCAGTACTTC.

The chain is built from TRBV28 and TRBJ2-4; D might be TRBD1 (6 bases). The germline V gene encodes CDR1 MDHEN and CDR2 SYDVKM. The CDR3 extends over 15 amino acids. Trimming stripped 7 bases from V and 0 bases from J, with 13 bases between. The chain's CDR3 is CASNGPGVAKNIQYF. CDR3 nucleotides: TGTGCCAGCAACGGCCCAGGGGTAGCCAAAAACATTCAGTACTTC.

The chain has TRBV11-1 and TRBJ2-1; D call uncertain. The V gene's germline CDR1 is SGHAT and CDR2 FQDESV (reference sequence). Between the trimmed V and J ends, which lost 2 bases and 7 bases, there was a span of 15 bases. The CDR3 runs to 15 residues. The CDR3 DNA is TGTGCCAGCAGCTTAACTACGGATTCCAGAAATGAGCAGTTCTTC. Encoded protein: CASSLTTDSRNEQFF.

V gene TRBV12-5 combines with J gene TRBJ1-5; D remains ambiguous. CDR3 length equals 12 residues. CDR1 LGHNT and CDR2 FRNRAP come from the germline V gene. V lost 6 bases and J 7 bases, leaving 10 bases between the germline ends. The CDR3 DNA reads TGTGCTAGTGGATTCGGGGAGCAGCCCCAGCATTTT. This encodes CASGFGEQPQHF. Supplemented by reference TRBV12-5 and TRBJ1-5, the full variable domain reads DARVTQTPRHKVTEMGQEVTMRCQPILGHNTVFWYRQTMMQGLELLAYFRNRAPLDDSGMPKDRFSAEMPDATLATLKIQPSEPRDSAVYFCASGFGEQPQHFGDGTRLSIL.

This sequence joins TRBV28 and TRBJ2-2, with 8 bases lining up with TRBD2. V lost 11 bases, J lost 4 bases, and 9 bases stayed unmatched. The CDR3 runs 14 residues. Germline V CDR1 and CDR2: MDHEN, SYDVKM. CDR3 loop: CAAAGDRPTGELFF. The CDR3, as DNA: TGTGCCGCAGCGGGGGATCGCCCCACCGGGGAGCTGTTTTTT. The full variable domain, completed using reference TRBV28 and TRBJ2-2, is DVKVTQSSRYLVKRTGEKVFLECVQDMDHENMFWYRQDPGLGLRLIYFSYDVKMKEKGDIPEGYSVSREKKERFSLILESASTNQTSMYLCAAAGDRPTGELFFGEGSRLTVL.

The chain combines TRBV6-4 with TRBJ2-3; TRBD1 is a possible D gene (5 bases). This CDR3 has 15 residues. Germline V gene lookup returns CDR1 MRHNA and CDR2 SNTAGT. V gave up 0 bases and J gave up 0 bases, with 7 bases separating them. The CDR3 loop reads CASSDSGASTDTQYF. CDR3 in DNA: TGTGCCAGCAGTGACTCAGGGGCTAGCACAGATACGCAGTATTTT.